This T cell receptor (beta chain) was identified during a study of control samples from healthy donors and cancer patients. The V end was cut by 10 bases, the J end by 1 base, with 17 bases between. Germline V gene sequence: CDR1 ENHRY, CDR2 SYGVKD. The CDR3 loop spans 14 amino acids. Clones were sequenced by immunoSEQ multiplex PCR, and TCRdb holds only the in-frame ones, with some missing. This sample has about 190,000 clones; about 90% occur once, and the top ten carry around 1.9%. What was sequenced was blood. V usage is TRBV10-3 and J usage is TRBJ2-7; unclear D gene. The receptor was derived from a young man in good health. The CDR3 sequence is CATMALATSYEQYF. The DNA for the CDR3 is TGTGCCACCATGGCGTTGGCCACATCCTACGAGCAGTACTTC.